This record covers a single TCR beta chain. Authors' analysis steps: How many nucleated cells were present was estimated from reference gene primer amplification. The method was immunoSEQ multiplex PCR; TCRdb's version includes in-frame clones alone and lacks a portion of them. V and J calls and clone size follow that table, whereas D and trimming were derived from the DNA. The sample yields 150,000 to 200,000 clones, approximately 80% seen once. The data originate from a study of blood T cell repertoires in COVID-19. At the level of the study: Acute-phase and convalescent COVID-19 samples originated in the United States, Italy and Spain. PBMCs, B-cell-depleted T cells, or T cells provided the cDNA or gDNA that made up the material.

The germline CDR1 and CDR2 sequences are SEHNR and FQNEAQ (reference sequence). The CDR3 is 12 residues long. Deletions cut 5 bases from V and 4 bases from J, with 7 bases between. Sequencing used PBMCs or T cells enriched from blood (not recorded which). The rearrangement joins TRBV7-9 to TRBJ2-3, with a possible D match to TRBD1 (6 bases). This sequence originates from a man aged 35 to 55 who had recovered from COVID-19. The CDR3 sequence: CASSRQADTQYF. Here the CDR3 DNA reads TGTGCCAGCAGCCGACAGGCAGATACGCAGTATTTT.